The 31 T cell receptor beta chains reported below all come from one sample, sequenced in a study of blood T cell repertoires in COVID-19. The assay was immunoSEQ multiplex PCR, and TCRdb's table has in-frame clones only and misses some. The table shows 60,000 to 85,000 clones, with over 70% occurring only once. The material sequenced was peripheral blood. These TCRs come from a human donor in a cohort sampled during active COVID-19.

This chain joins TRBV7-3 and TRBJ1-1, with no clear D. Trimming took 2 bases from V and 0 from J, leaving 7 bases between them. The CDR3 loop spans 14 amino acids. Germline CDR1 and CDR2: SGHTA and FQGTGA. CDR3: CASSLAGMNTEAFF. The CDR3 DNA sequence: TGTGCCAGCAGCTTAGCAGGCATGAACACTGAAGCTTTCTTT.

The gene calls are TRBV5-5 and TRBJ1-1; D is unclear. The V gene lost 4 bases and the J gene lost 5 bases, with 21 bases spanning the gap. Germline V CDR1 and CDR2: SGHKS, YYEKEE (reference sequence). The CDR3 has 16 amino acids. In DNA form, the CDR3 reads TGTGCCAGCAGCATTAATCGGGGATCAAAAGGGACTGAAGCTTTCTTT. Its protein is CASSINRGSKGTEAFF.

This clone has just a few counts. The chain combines TRBV7-9 with TRBJ1-1; D remains ambiguous. V dropped 5 bases and J dropped 4 bases, with 11 bases sitting between them. CDR1 and CDR2 (germline): SEHNR, FQNEAQ (reference sequence). CDR3 length equals 13 residues. CDR3 protein: CASSRARSTEAFF. The DNA for the CDR3 is TGTGCCAGCAGCCGAGCCAGGTCCACTGAAGCTTTCTTT.

The CDR3: CASAYLGRGTDTQYF. The CDR3 nucleotides are TGCGCCAGCGCCTACCTAGGGCGGGGGACAGATACGCAGTATTTT. The chain recombines TRBV5-1 with TRBJ2-3; 7 nucleotides match TRBD2. The V and J ends lost 7 bases and 3 bases, in that order; junction bases with no gene match: 11. The germline CDR1 and CDR2 sequences are SGHRS and YFSETQ. The CDR3 runs to 15 residues.

The chain joins TRBV6-5 to TRBJ2-6; 7 nucleotides align to TRBD1. V was pared by 6 bases and J by 0 bases, with 2 bases of the junction left unmatched. Germline V gives CDR1 MNHEY, CDR2 SVGAGI. The CDR3 runs 15 residues. The CDR3 region is CASRPGGSGANVLTF. CDR3 DNA: TGTGCCAGCAGACCAGGGGGCTCTGGGGCCAACGTCCTGACTTTC.

This chain uses TRBV20-1 with TRBJ2-5, with TRBD1 matching 11 bases. The J segment lost 7 bases and the V segment lost 3 bases, leaving 7 bases of the junction unmatched. CDR3 size: 14 residues. The V gene's germline CDR1 is DFQATT and CDR2 SNEGSKA (reference sequence). The DNA of the CDR3 is TGCAGTGCTAGTGGTGGGACAGGGGGTCTGACCCAGTACTTC. Protein product: CSASGGTGGLTQYF.

This clone has just one count. The chain uses TRBV6-5 and TRBJ1-2; no definite D call. This CDR3 contains 12 residues. Germline V CDR1 and CDR2: MNHEY, SVGAGI. V lost 6 bases to trimming and J lost 6 bases, with 11 bases between them. The CDR3 reads CASRPRGDGYTF. The CDR3 DNA is TGTGCCAGCAGGCCTAGAGGAGATGGCTACACCTTC.

This chain links TRBV27 with TRBJ2-7; 11 bases are shared with TRBD2. Germline CDR1 is MNHEY and CDR2 is SMNVEV (reference sequence). J gave up 2 bases and V 7 bases, and 7 bases lay outside the gene matches. This CDR3 is built from 15 residues. CDR3 protein: CASTKLAGVPYEQYF. In DNA form, the CDR3 reads TGTGCCAGCACCAAACTAGCGGGGGTCCCCTACGAGCAGTACTTC.

The chain has TRBV7-9 and TRBJ2-1; 7 positions agree with TRBD1. The CDR3 sequence is 13 residues long. J lost 9 bases, V lost 5 bases, and 7 bases had no gene match. CDR1 and CDR2 from the germline V gene are SEHNR and FQNEAQ (reference sequence). CDR3 sequence: CASSRSPGGEQFF. The CDR3 coding sequence is TGTGCCAGCAGCCGTAGCCCAGGGGGTGAGCAGTTCTTC.

The CDR3 DNA follows: TGTGCCAGCAGTGAAGATGCAGGGGGCGGGGGAAGGCTGTTTTTT. Translation: CASSEDAGGGGRLFF. The V gene is TRBV2, the J gene TRBJ1-4; TRBD1 matches at 8 bases. Germline CDR1 SNHLY, CDR2 FYNNEI. The CDR3 loop spans 15 amino acids. V trimming: 1 base; J trimming: 14 bases; junction bases outside the gene matches: 12.

The chain has TRBV4-1 and TRBJ1-1; tentatively, D is TRBD1 (5 bases). Per germline, CDR1 MGHRA and CDR2 YSYEKL. V gave up 6 bases and J gave up 0 bases, with 11 bases separating them. The CDR3 sequence is 14 residues long. In DNA form, the CDR3 reads TGCGCCAGCAGTACCAGGGCCCTGAACACTGAAGCTTTCTTT. Amino acid sequence: CASSTRALNTEAFF.

The chain carries TRBV18 and TRBJ2-7, with 10 bases matching TRBD2. The length of the CDR3 is 15 residues. After removal of 0 bases from V and 6 bases from J, the junction contained 5 bases not matched to a gene. Germline CDR1 reads KGHSH; CDR2 reads LQKENI. CDR3 region: CASSPPSGGAGEQYF. The CDR3 DNA sequence: TGTGCCAGCTCACCACCGAGCGGGGGGGCCGGCGAGCAGTACTTC.

This chain joins TRBV7-9 and TRBJ1-2, with a tentative D call TRBD1 (5 bases). In germline, CDR1 is SEHNR, CDR2 FQNEAQ (reference sequence). V was trimmed by 2 bases and J by 7 bases, leaving 14 bases between them. The length of the CDR3 is 14 residues. The CDR3: CASSLLDSPSGYTF. The DNA for the CDR3 is TGTGCCAGCAGCTTACTCGACAGCCCGTCTGGCTACACCTTC.

This clone was observed a single time. This rearrangement joins TRBV12-3 or TRBV12-4 to TRBJ2-3; unclear D gene. This CDR3 has 12 amino acids. Trimming removed 6 bases from V and 3 bases from J, with 7 bases in between. This chain's CDR3 is CASSPQTDTQYF. Written as DNA, the CDR3 is TGTGCCAGCAGCCCTCAGACAGATACGCAGTATTTT.

This chain joins TRBV28 and TRBJ1-2, with 7 positions matching TRBD1. The germline CDR1 and CDR2 sequences are MDHEN and SYDVKM. J was trimmed by 2 bases and V by 4 bases; bases with no gene match: 7. The CDR3 contains 15 residues. The DNA of the CDR3 is TGTGCCAGCAGTTCTCCGGGACAGATAAACTATGGCTACACCTTC. This sequence encodes CASSSPGQINYGYTF.

The V call is TRBV4-3, the J call TRBJ1-2; no clear D. Germline V lookup: CDR1 LGHNA, CDR2 YSLEER. The CDR3 extends over 18 amino acids. V lost 3 bases and J 0 bases, leaving 20 bases between the germline ends. The CDR3 DNA reads TGCGCCAGCAGCCAGACTCGAAATTACCGGACTGCTAACTATGGCTACACCTTC. Translating gives CASSQTRNYRTANYGYTF.

The chain carries TRBV5-5 and TRBJ2-3; possible D gene TRBD1, 7 bases. The V and J ends lost 5 bases and 1 base respectively, with 17 bases between them. The V gene's germline CDR1 is SGHKS and CDR2 YYEKEE (reference sequence). The CDR3 length is 16 residues. CDR3 nucleotides: TGTGCCAGCAGGGCAGGTGGGGGGACAGGCACAGATACGCAGTATTTT. Translation gives CASRAGGGTGTDTQYF.

This chain connects TRBV12-5 to TRBJ2-2; TRBD1 matches 7 bases. The junction had 13 bases not matched to a gene; V was cut back by 6 bases and J by 6 bases. This CDR3 spans 16 amino acids. CDR1 LGHNT and CDR2 FRNRAP come from the germline V gene. CDR3 DNA sequence: TGTGCTAGTGGCCGACAGGGTTTGATTGCACCCGGGGAGCTGTTTTTT. Translated, it gives CASGRQGLIAPGELFF.

The chain has TRBV18 and TRBJ2-1; perhaps TRBD2 as D (5 bases). CDR1 and CDR2 from the germline V gene are KGHSH and LQKENI. V was cut by 3 bases and J by 5 bases, with 8 bases left in between. The CDR3 covers 13 residues. The CDR3 protein is CASSPKGDNEQFF. The CDR3 DNA is TGTGCCAGCTCACCTAAGGGAGACAATGAGCAGTTCTTC.

J is TRBJ2-1 and V is TRBV6-2 or TRBV6-3, with a weak D call TRBD1 (6 bases). The CDR3 is 17 amino acids. The V gene's germline CDR1 is MNHEY and CDR2 SVGEGT. Trimming shortened V by 0 bases and J by 6 bases, and 18 bases separated the two germline ends. The CDR3 loop reads CASSYSIGGQRVNEQFF. CDR3 sequence (DNA): TGTGCCAGCAGTTACTCGATTGGGGGACAACGGGTCAATGAGCAGTTCTTC.

The CDR3 region has the DNA TGTGCCAGCAGTTTAATCCCCCCGACAGGGGCTGAAGCTTTCTTT. Amino acids: CASSLIPPTGAEAFF. The gene calls are TRBV28 and TRBJ1-1; 8 bases agree with TRBD1. The trim removed 2 bases at V and 6 bases at J, leaving 8 bases unmatched. The CDR3 extends over 15 amino acids. From germline, CDR1 is MDHEN and CDR2 SYDVKM.

The rearrangement joins TRBV11-2 to TRBJ2-3, with 8 bases that match TRBD1. CDR1 is SGHAT and CDR2 is FQNNGV in the germline V gene. This CDR3 is built from 15 residues. J gave up 2 bases and V 6 bases, and 7 bases lay outside the gene matches. The CDR3 loop reads CASRLTGVITDTQYF. CDR3 nucleotides: TGTGCCAGCAGGTTGACAGGGGTCATCACAGATACGCAGTATTTT.

This chain connects TRBV30 to TRBJ2-7; no reliable D call. V was cut by 2 bases and J by 5 bases, with 13 bases left in between. Germline loops: CDR1 GTSNPN, CDR2 SVGIG (reference sequence). CDR3 length: 13 residues. DNA for the CDR3: TGTGCCTGGAGTTTTTTATTAGTCGACGAGCAGTACTTC. It yields the protein CAWSFLLVDEQYF. Supplemented by reference TRBV30 and TRBJ2-7, the full variable domain reads SQTIHQWPATLVQPVGSPLSLECTVEGTSNPNLYWYRQAAGRGLQLLFYSVGIGQISSEVPQNLSASRPQDRQFILSSKKLLLSDSGFYLCAWSFLLVDEQYFGPGTRLTVT.

The CDR3 is CASSPERMHEQYF. The CDR3 DNA is TGTGCCAGCAGCCCAGAGCGGATGCACGAGCAGTACTTC. The chain employs TRBV7-2 and TRBJ2-7; D is possibly TRBD2 (5 bases). Germline CDR1 and CDR2: SGHTA and FQGNSA. The CDR3 extends over 13 amino acids. Trimming left V 5 bases short and J 5 bases short, with 13 bases between.

On this clone: Mismatch with germline at one junction end may stem from a read error. The chain links TRBV9 to TRBJ2-1, with D tentatively TRBD2 (6 bases). Per germline, CDR1 SGDLS and CDR2 YYNGEE. The CDR3 sequence is 18 residues long. CDR3 region: CASGVHPTSRKGTYEQFF. For the CDR3, the DNA is TGTGCCAGCGGCGTACACCCCACCTCTCGAAAGGGGACTTATGAGCAGTTCTTC. The complete variable domain, with remaining parts taken from reference TRBV9 and TRBJ2-1, reads DSGVTQTPKHLITATGQRVTLRCSPRSGDLSVYWYQQSLDQGLQFLIQYYNGEERAKGNILERFSAQQFPDLHSELNLSSLELGDSALYFCASGVHPTSRKGTYEQFFGPGTRLTVL.

The chain joins TRBV10-3 to TRBJ1-2, with unresolved D. The V gene lost 2 bases and the J gene lost 8 bases, with 12 bases spanning the gap. CDR1 and CDR2 from the germline V gene are ENHRY and SYGVKD. The CDR3 has 13 residues. In nucleotides, the CDR3 is TGTGCCATCAGTGAGAGGCAGGAATACGGCTACACCTTC. Protein sequence: CAISERQEYGYTF.

The rearrangement uses TRBV7-9 and TRBJ1-6; no firm D call. The CDR3 is 15 amino acids. Germline loops: CDR1 SEHNR, CDR2 FQNEAQ (reference sequence). V was shortened by 0 bases and J by 7 bases, with 10 bases between the two germline ends. The CDR3: CASSLAGSGNSPLHF. The CDR3, as DNA: TGTGCCAGCAGCTTAGCAGGGTCGGGGAATTCACCCCTCCACTTT.

This chain uses TRBV12-3 or TRBV12-4 with TRBJ1-5; D ambiguous. The CDR3 length is 13 residues. With 2 bases removed from V and 5 bases from J, the gap between germline ends came to 7 bases. The CDR3 sequence is CASSLRSDQPQHF. The CDR3 DNA reads TGTGCCAGCAGTTTACGGTCCGATCAGCCCCAGCATTTT.

The CDR3 spells CASSHPDRGNYGYTF. The CDR3 DNA is TGCGCCAGCAGCCACCCCGACAGGGGGAACTATGGCTACACCTTC. V and J are TRBV4-3 and TRBJ1-2, with 9 positions matching TRBD1. The germline V gene encodes CDR1 LGHNA and CDR2 YSLEER. This CDR3 region has 15 residues. V was pared by 3 bases and J by 2 bases, with 4 bases of the junction left unmatched.

The chain employs TRBV28 and TRBJ2-7; 7 bases fit TRBD1. Losses at the gene ends were 6 bases for V and 0 bases for J; bases not matched to a gene: 8. Germline lookup yields CDR1 MDHEN and CDR2 SYDVKM. CDR3 size: 15 residues. The CDR3 reads CASSTPGQSSYEQYV. CDR3 coding DNA: TGTGCCAGCAGCACGCCGGGACAGAGCTCCTACGAGCAGTACGTC.

The V gene is TRBV4-3, the J gene TRBJ2-2, with D maybe TRBD2 (6 bases). The CDR3 loop spans 13 amino acids. Looked up from germline, CDR1 is LGHNA and CDR2 is YSLEER. V lost 4 bases and J 6 bases, leaving 9 bases between the germline ends. CDR3 in amino acids: CASSPGLAGELFF. CDR3 DNA: TGCGCCAGCAGCCCGGGACTGGCCGGGGAGCTGTTTTTT.